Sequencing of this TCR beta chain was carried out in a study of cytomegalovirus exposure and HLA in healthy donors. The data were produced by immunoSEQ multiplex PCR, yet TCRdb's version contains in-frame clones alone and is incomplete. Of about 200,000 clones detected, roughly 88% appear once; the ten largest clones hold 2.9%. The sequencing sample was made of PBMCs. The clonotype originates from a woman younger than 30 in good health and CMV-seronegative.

In nucleotides, the CDR3 is TGTGCCTGGAGGGGACTCTCTGGAAACACCATATATTTT. This encodes CAWRGLSGNTIYF. The chain recombines TRBV30 with TRBJ1-3, with D possibly TRBD1 on 5 matching bases. Germline CDR1 is GTSNPN and CDR2 is SVGIG (reference sequence). The CDR3 contains 13 residues. The V end was cut by 3 bases, the J end by 0 bases, with 6 bases between.